This paragraph covers one TCR beta chain sequence. The validation cohort, a group of 130 or so subjects, included the donors and was separate from the approximately 700-subject first cohort. The sample belongs to a study of cytomegalovirus exposure and HLA in healthy donors. V was shortened by 4 bases and J by 0 bases, with 13 bases between the two germline ends. The CDR3 length is 16 residues. CDR1 and CDR2 (germline): SGHRS, YFSETQ. Assay used: immunoSEQ multiplex PCR; TCRdb lists only in-frame clones, some missing. The sample lists tens of thousands of clones, about nine tenths occurring once. The chain has TRBV5-1 and TRBJ1-4; D gene ambiguous. The sequenced sample was PBMCs. This sequence was found in a man younger than 45 in good health and CMV-seronegative. CDR3 DNA: TGCGCCAGCAGCCCGGTGGTGCCCGCAACTAATGAAAAACTGTTTTTT. This gives the protein CASSPVVPATNEKLFF.